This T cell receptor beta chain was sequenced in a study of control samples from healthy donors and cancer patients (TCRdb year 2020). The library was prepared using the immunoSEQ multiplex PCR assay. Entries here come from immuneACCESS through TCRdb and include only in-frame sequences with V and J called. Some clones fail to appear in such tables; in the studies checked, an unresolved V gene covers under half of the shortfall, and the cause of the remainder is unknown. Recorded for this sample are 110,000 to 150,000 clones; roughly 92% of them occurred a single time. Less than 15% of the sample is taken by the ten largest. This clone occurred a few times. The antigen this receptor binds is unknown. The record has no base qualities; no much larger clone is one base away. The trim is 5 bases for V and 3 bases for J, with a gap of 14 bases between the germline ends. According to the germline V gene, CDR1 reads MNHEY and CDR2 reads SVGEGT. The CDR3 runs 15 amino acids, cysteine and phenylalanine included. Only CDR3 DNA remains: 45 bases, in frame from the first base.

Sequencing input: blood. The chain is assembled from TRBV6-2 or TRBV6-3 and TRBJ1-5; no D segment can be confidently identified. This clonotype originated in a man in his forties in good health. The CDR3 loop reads CASSRPSGSNQPQHF. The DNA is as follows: TGTGCCAGCAGTAGACCCAGTGGATCCAATCAGCCCCAGCATTTT.